This T cell receptor beta chain was sequenced during a study of blood T cell repertoires in COVID-19 (dated by TCRdb to 2018 to 2021). Regarding the research as a whole: Samples from collaborators originated in the United States, Italy and Spain and spanned both the acute and convalescent phases of COVID-19. The material from the prospective study consisted of cDNA or gDNA derived from T cells, B-cell-depleted T cells, or PBMCs. The dataset comprised deeply sampled blood TCRbeta repertoires from subjects exposed to, actively infected with, or recovered from COVID-19. The repertoires were made available in a free public database intended to serve as a resource for research on the immune response to SARS-CoV-2. The samples were drawn from the first 160 participants of the ongoing ImmuneRACE study and from roughly 1,300 subjects provided by 6 global collaborators. Nearly every sample came with metadata listing a de-identified subject ID, COVID-19 status, age in years and sex. HLA class I and class II types, where available, came from metadata supplied by the sample provider rather than from assay-based typing.

Study-level results and caveats: Clinical and demographic metadata were provided uncurated, with the amount varying by source and participant.

Whole blood was collected in K2EDTA tubes by collaborating institutions according to the institutions' own protocols. For TCRbeta analysis, collaborators shipped samples as frozen whole blood, isolated PBMCs, or DNA extracted from either of those sample types. TCRbeta CDR3 regions were amplified from genomic DNA by means of the immunoSEQ Assay, a bias-controlled multiplex PCR. Regarding the original processing steps: The number of nucleated cells in each sample was estimated from the amplification of reference gene primers within the assay. Sequence reads were collapsed and filtered to measure the absolute abundance of every unique TCRbeta CDR3 rearrangement. For each sample, productive Simpson clonality was calculated as the square root of Simpson's diversity index across productive rearrangements. The table comes from immuneACCESS by way of TCRdb, which keeps in-frame sequences with V and J called. Part of the clones is missing from these tables; in studies checked, under half for an unresolved V gene and the rest for unknown reasons. From that table come the V and J calls and clone size; the DNA was used to work out D and trimming. The sample table records 150,000 to 200,000 clones; roughly 79% of these occur just once. The top ten clones comprise around a sixth of the sample.

About this clone itself: Its antigen is currently not known. No base qualities exist here, and no much larger clone lies one base off it.

The germline V and J ends show losses of 7 bases and 5 bases respectively, and no gene match explains 10 bases of the junction. CDR1 is given as LGHNT and CDR2 as FRNRAP, both from the germline V gene. The CDR3 numbers 15 residues from cysteine through phenylalanine. Only the CDR3 DNA stays, 45 bases, in frame from base 1. The sequencing input was peripheral blood. Here the chain combines TRBV12-5 and TRBJ2-2; a stretch of 7 junction bases matches TRBD1. This sequence was found in a man in his sixties with active or convalescent COVID-19. CDR3 protein: CASAPDRVDTGELFF. At the DNA level, the sequence is TGTGCTAGTGCCCCCGACAGGGTGGATACCGGGGAGCTGTTTTTT. The reference TRBV12-5 and TRBJ2-2 proteins fill in what lies around the CDR3, so the full variable domain reads DARVTQTPRHKVTEMGQEVTMRCQPILGHNTVFWYRQTMMQGLELLAYFRNRAPLDDSGMPKDRFSAEMPDATLATLKIQPSEPRDSAVYFCASAPDRVDTGELFFGEGSRLTVL.